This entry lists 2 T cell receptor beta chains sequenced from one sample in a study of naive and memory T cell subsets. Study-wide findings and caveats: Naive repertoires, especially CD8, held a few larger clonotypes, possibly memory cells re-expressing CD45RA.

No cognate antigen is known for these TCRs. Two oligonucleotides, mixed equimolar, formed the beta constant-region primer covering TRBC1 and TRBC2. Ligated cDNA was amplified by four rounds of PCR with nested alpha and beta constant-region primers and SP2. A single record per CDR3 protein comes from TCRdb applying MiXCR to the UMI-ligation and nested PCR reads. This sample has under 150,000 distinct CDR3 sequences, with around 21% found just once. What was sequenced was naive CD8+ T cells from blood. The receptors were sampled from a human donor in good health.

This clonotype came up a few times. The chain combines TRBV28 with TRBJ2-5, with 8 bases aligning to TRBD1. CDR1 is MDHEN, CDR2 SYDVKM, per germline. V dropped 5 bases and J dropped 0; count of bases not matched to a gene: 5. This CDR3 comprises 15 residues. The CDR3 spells CASSRQGTYQETQYF. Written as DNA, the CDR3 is TGTGCCAGCAGTAGACAGGGGACGTACCAAGAGACCCAGTACTTC.

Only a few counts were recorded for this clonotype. The CDR3 sequence is CASSQAGGLAGEFDEQFF. In DNA form, the CDR3 reads TGTGCCAGCAGCCAAGCGGGGGGACTAGCGGGAGAATTTGATGAGCAGTTCTTC. This chain joins TRBV3-1 and TRBJ2-1; TRBD2 matches at 14 bases. Per germline, CDR1 LGHDT and CDR2 YNNKEL (reference sequence). This CDR3 is 18 amino acids long. V lost 1 base to trimming and J lost 8 bases; unmatched junction nucleotides: 10.